One and the same sample provided the 3 T cell receptor beta chains below, sequenced in a study of cytomegalovirus exposure and HLA in healthy donors. The primer mix had 60 Vbeta and 13 Jbeta primers. Produced via immunoSEQ multiplex PCR; TCRdb's table is partial and in-frame only. The data hold fewer than 130,000 clones, with 76% observed a single time. The sequenced sample consisted of PBMCs. The source of these receptors is a man younger than 45 in good health and CMV-seropositive.

V and J are TRBV2 and TRBJ2-1; TRBD2 matches 10 bases. The CDR3 length is 14 residues. CDR1 and CDR2 (germline): SNHLY, FYNNEI. The V segment lost 5 bases and the J segment 5 bases; nucleotides outside the gene matches: 3. The CDR3 here is CASSWLAGDNEQFF. CDR3 in DNA: TGTGCCAGCAGTTGGCTAGCGGGGGACAATGAGCAGTTCTTC. The whole variable domain, remainder taken from reference TRBV2 and TRBJ2-1, is EPEVTQTPSHQVTQMGQEVILRCVPISNHLYFYWYRQILGQKVEFLVSFYNNEISEKSEIFDDQFSVERPDGSNFTLKIRSTKLEDSAMYFCASSWLAGDNEQFFGPGTRLTVL.

The chain recombines TRBV28 with TRBJ1-6; 10 bases match TRBD1. After removal of 1 base from V and 10 bases from J, the junction contained 7 bases not matched to a gene. The CDR3 is 16 amino acids. Germline CDR1 MDHEN, CDR2 SYDVKM. This CDR3 reads CASSLSGTGVESPLHF. CDR3 bases: TGTGCCAGCAGTTTATCGGGGACAGGGGTAGAGTCACCCCTCCACTTT.

This sequence joins TRBV27 and TRBJ2-7; 7 bases are a match to TRBD2. V lost 3 bases to trimming and J lost 1 base; unmatched junction nucleotides: 9. The V gene's germline CDR1 is MNHEY and CDR2 SMNVEV (reference sequence). The CDR3 contains 16 residues. The CDR3, as DNA: TGTGCCAGCAGTTTTGCGGGGGTGGGGGTGTCCTACGAGCAGTACTTC. This encodes CASSFAGVGVSYEQYF.